Each of the 8 T cell receptor beta chains below was sequenced from the same sample in a study of blood T cells in healthy people across ages. A second roughly 7 to 11 cycle PCR used barcoded and J-beta primers. Via MiXCR, TCRdb re-called the 5' RACE reads, giving one row per CDR3 protein. The profile shows about 940,000 distinct CDR3 sequences, about 48% of them singletons. Sample: blood. Receptors originate from a man aged 25 to 40 in good health.

This clonotype was recorded a few times. The chain links TRBV11-3 to TRBJ2-7; D unresolved. Trimming shortened V by 1 base and J by 7 bases, and 14 bases separated the two germline ends. Germline V gene lookup returns CDR1 SGHNT and CDR2 YENEEA. The CDR3 is made up of 14 amino acids. The CDR3 sequence is CASSLAPFALEQYF. CDR3 sequence (DNA): TGTGCCAGCAGCTTAGCCCCCTTTGCATTGGAGCAGTACTTC.

The chain is built from TRBV2 and TRBJ2-1; D is ambiguous. Germline V CDR1 and CDR2: SNHLY, FYNNEI. CDR3 length: 11 amino acids. V lost 7 bases and J lost 2, with 3 bases in between. In DNA form, the CDR3 reads TGTGCCAGCACTGCCTACAATGAGCAGTTCTTC. Encoded protein: CASTAYNEQFF.

In this sample, this clonotype turned up once. V usage is TRBV6-1 and J usage is TRBJ2-4, with D possibly TRBD2 on 7 matching bases. CDR3 length: 15 amino acids. Trimming pared 1 base from V and 13 bases from J, leaving 20 bases between. Germline V lookup: CDR1 MNHNS, CDR2 SASEGT. In DNA form, the CDR3 reads TGTGCCAGCAGTGAAGAAGGGGGGGCCAGGGGAAAGCAGTACTTC. It encodes CASSEEGGARGKQYF.

The chain links TRBV7-2 to TRBJ2-6, with TRBD2 matching 7 bases. This CDR3 has 19 residues. Germline values: CDR1 SGHTA, CDR2 FQGNSA. Unmatched junction bases numbered 8, after V lost 0 bases and J lost 0 bases. In nucleotides, the CDR3 is TGTGCCAGCAGCTTAGCGGTTAGCGGGTCCCGCTCTGGGGCCAACGTCCTGACTTTC. It encodes CASSLAVSGSRSGANVLTF.

CDR3 loop: CASSVGTVGADTQYF. The CDR3 DNA is TGTGCCAGCAGCGTCGGGACAGTCGGGGCAGATACGCAGTATTTT. The chain links TRBV12-3 or TRBV12-4 to TRBJ2-3; TRBD1 aligns across 7 bases. V lost 6 bases, J lost 4 bases, and 10 bases stayed unmatched. The CDR3 covers 15 residues.

This chain's CDR3 is CASSPGTTKDTQYF. As DNA, the CDR3 is TGCGCCAGCAGCCCAGGGACGACAAAAGATACGCAGTATTTT. The chain is built from TRBV5-1 and TRBJ2-3; D possibly matches TRBD1 or TRBD2 (5 bases each). CDR1 SGHRS and CDR2 YFSETQ come from the germline V gene. This CDR3 is built from 14 residues. The V and J ends lost 4 bases and 5 bases respectively, with 14 bases between them.

The gene calls are TRBV7-6 and TRBJ2-5, with TRBD2 matching 8 bases. The CDR3 consists of 17 residues. Looked up from germline, CDR1 is SGHVS and CDR2 is FNYEAQ. Unmatched junction bases numbered 7, after V lost 0 bases and J lost 1 base. The CDR3 DNA reads as TGTGCCAGCAGCTTAGCGATGGTAGCGGGGACCCAAGAGACCCAGTACTTC. This encodes CASSLAMVAGTQETQYF.

The rearrangement uses TRBV6-1 and TRBJ2-1; 7 bases are a match to TRBD1. The CDR3 runs 16 residues. J gave up 4 bases and V 0 bases, and 6 bases lay outside the gene matches. Germline CDR1 MNHNS, CDR2 SASEGT. The CDR3 bases are TGTGCCAGCAGTGAAGCCTCGGGACAGAGGTACAATGAGCAGTTCTTC. Amino acid sequence: CASSEASGQRYNEQFF.